Listed below are T cell receptor beta chains from one sample, sequenced in a study of blood T cell repertoires in COVID-19. Some clones are missing from TCRdb's copy, which holds only in-frame ones; the method was immunoSEQ multiplex PCR. The repertoire holds roughly 430,000 clones, with approximately 85% as singletons. Sample: PBMCs or T cells enriched from blood (not recorded which). These receptors came from a middle-aged woman with acute COVID-19. The CDR3 runs from the conserved cysteine through the conserved F or W. D genes are given only for firm matches. Size tells how often a clone was seen (once, few, many) or the class of an expanded clone, and some rows leave it out.

TRBJ2-5	NA	NA	TRBV21-1	TGTGCCAGCAGCCTGTGGCGTAGCGTTGAGACCCAGTACTTC	CASSLWRSVETQYF
TRBJ2-2	NA	NA	TRBV2	TGTGCCAGCAGTGAAAGGGGTTGGGCCGGGGAGCTGTTTTTT	CASSERGWAGELFF
TRBJ1-2	NA	NA	TRBV27	TGTGCCAGCAGTTTATCACAGGGTAGGGGCTACACCTTC	CASSLSQGRGYTF
TRBJ2-2	NA	NA	TRBV14	TGTGCCAGCTCTCCGAGACTAAGTATCGGGGAGCTGTTTTTT	CASSPRLSIGELFF
TRBJ1-4	NA	NA	TRBV27	TGTGCCAGCAGCCAAGGTGTGGAGGGCCCAACTAATGAAAAACTGTTTTTT	CASSQGVEGPTNEKLFF
TRBJ1-1	TRBD1	NA	TRBV6-6	TGTGCCAGCAGAATAGGGGGCGGCGACACTGAAGCTTTCTTT	CASRIGGGDTEAFF
TRBJ2-3	NA	NA	TRBV3-1/TRBV3-2	TGTGCCAGCAGCCGGGGAGCTAGCACAGATACGCAGTATTTT	CASSRGASTDTQYF
TRBJ2-3	NA	NA	TRBV3-1/TRBV3-2	TGTGCCAGCAGCCTGACTGGCGGGCCCACCACAGATACGCAGTATTTT	CASSLTGGPTTDTQYF
TRBJ1-5	TRBD1	once	TRBV2	TGTGCCAGCAGCGGGACAGGTAATCAGCCCCAGCATTTT	CASSGTGNQPQHF
TRBJ2-7	TRBD1	NA	TRBV12-3/TRBV12-4	TGTGCCAGCAGACGGGACAGCACCTACGAGCAGTACTTC	CASRRDSTYEQYF
TRBJ1-1	TRBD1	NA	TRBV5-5	TGTGCCAGCAGCCTACAGGGGGCGGTTGGCACTGAAGCTTTCTTT	CASSLQGAVGTEAFF
TRBJ2-1	NA	NA	TRBV9	TGTGCCAGCAGCGTGGGACTGACCAATGAGCAGTTCTTC	CASSVGLTNEQFF
TRBJ1-6	TRBD1	few	TRBV15	TGTGCCACCAGCGAAAGACAGGGGTGGAATTCACCCCTCCACTTT	CATSERQGWNSPLHF
TRBJ2-3	NA	NA	TRBV4-1	TGCGCCAGCAGCCAAGATCCCGGGGCAGATACGCAGTATTTT	CASSQDPGADTQYF
TRBJ2-1	TRBD2	NA	TRBV27	TGTGCCAGCAGTAGGAGACTAGCGGGGGTCCCGAGCTCCTACAATGAGCAGTTCTTC	CASSRRLAGVPSSYNEQFF
TRBJ2-7	NA	once	TRBV7-9	TGTGCCAGCAGCCTGGACAGTTCCTACGAGCAGTACTTC	CASSLDSSYEQYF
TRBJ1-4	NA	few	TRBV6-5	TGTGCCAGCAGTTCTGGTACCGGGGAAAAACTGTTTTTT	CASSSGTGEKLFF
TRBJ1-4	NA	NA	TRBV5-1	TGCGCCAGCAGTCGAACGGCGGCAACTAATGAAAAACTGTTTTTT	CASSRTAATNEKLFF
TRBJ1-2	NA	NA	TRBV28	TGTGCCAGCAGTTTGCGGGATCGAGATAGCTATGGCTACACCTTC	CASSLRDRDSYGYTF
TRBJ2-1	NA	NA	TRBV9	TGTGCCAGCAGCGTGGACACGGGCTCCTACAATGAGCAGTTCTTC	CASSVDTGSYNEQFF
TRBJ1-1	TRBD1	NA	TRBV30	TGTGCCCTGGACAGGGTCTCCGAAGCTTTCTTT	CALDRVSEAFF
TRBJ1-4	NA	NA	TRBV5-1	TGCGCCAGCCGAGTCGTGGTGGCAACTAATGAAAAACTGTTTTTT	CASRVVVATNEKLFF
TRBJ1-4	TRBD1	NA	TRBV6-5	TGTGCCAGCAGTACCGGGACAGGGTTGGGTGAAAAACTGTTTTTT	CASSTGTGLGEKLFF
TRBJ1-2	TRBD1	few	TRBV2	TGTGCCAGCAACGAAGGGGACAGGAACTATGGCTACACCTTC	CASNEGDRNYGYTF
TRBJ2-1	NA	NA	TRBV6-5	TGTGCCAGCAGAATGGCGGGGAACAATGAGCAGTTCTTC	CASRMAGNNEQFF
TRBJ1-1	NA	once	TRBV25-1	TGTGCCAGCAGTGATAGGACAGTAAACACTGAAGCTTTCTTT	CASSDRTVNTEAFF
TRBJ1-1	NA	NA	TRBV12-5	TGTGCTAGTGGTTTGGACTCAGGGTGGGTAGCTTTCTTT	CASGLDSGWVAFF
TRBJ2-3	NA	NA	TRBV5-1	TGCGCCAGCAGCTTGGACTCCGCCCGCACAGATACGCAGTATTTT	CASSLDSARTDTQYF
TRBJ2-2	TRBD2	NA	TRBV30	TGTGCCTGGACCAGAGAAGCGGGGGGGCGAGGCGGGGAGCTGTTTTTT	CAWTREAGGRGGELFF
TRBJ2-7	TRBD2	NA	TRBV4-2	TGTGCCAGCAGAGTGACTAGCGGGGGGGACTACGAGCAGTACTTC	CASRVTSGGDYEQYF
TRBJ2-5	NA	NA	TRBV5-1	TGCGCCAGCAGCTTGGAGCTCTTGTGGCAAGAGACCCAGTACTTC	CASSLELLWQETQYF
TRBJ1-1	NA	NA	TRBV14	TGTGCCACCACCCGGACAGATAACACTGAAGCTTTCTTT	CATTRTDNTEAFF
TRBJ1-1	NA	few	TRBV13	TGTGCCAGCAGCCGGTCAACGGGACACCTGAACACTGAAGCTTTCTTT	CASSRSTGHLNTEAFF
TRBJ2-3	NA	once	TRBV30	TGTGCCTGGAGTCGAGGGGGGGCAGATACGCAGTATTTT	CAWSRGGADTQYF
TRBJ1-6	NA	NA	TRBV12-3/TRBV12-4	TGTGCCAGCAGTACAGGTTTCGGATCACCCCTCCACTTT	CASSTGFGSPLHF
TRBJ2-7	TRBD1	NA	TRBV5-4	TGTGCCAGCAGCTTGGGACAGGGGAAAACCTACGAGCAGTACTTC	CASSLGQGKTYEQYF
TRBJ1-2	NA	NA	TRBV20-1	TGCAGTGCTTACAGCTATGGCTACACCTTC	CSAYSYGYTF
TRBJ1-3	NA	NA	TRBV6-6	TGTGCCAGCAGAACCCGCGGACAGACTGGAAACACCATATATTTT	CASRTRGQTGNTIYF
TRBJ2-5	TRBD2	NA	TRBV5-5	TGTGCCAGCAGCCGGACTAGCGGGGCACAAGAGACCCAGTACTTC	CASSRTSGAQETQYF
TRBJ2-5	NA	NA	TRBV5-4	TGTGCCAGCAGCTCGTCCCTCCAAGAGACCCAGTACTTC	CASSSSLQETQYF
TRBJ2-7	NA	NA	TRBV2	TGTGCCAGCAGGACAGCTTCCAATCGCCCCTACGAGCAGTACTTC	CASRTASNRPYEQYF
TRBJ1-1	NA	NA	TRBV4-2	TGTGCCAGCAACCTTGACACGGGGGGCACTGAAGCTTTCTTT	CASNLDTGGTEAFF
TRBJ2-7	NA	once	TRBV11-2	TGTGCCAGCAGCTTATCAGGGGAAGACTCCTACGAGCAGTACTTC	CASSLSGEDSYEQYF
TRBJ1-5	TRBD1	NA	TRBV7-8	TGTGCCAGCAGCACAAACAGGGGCGGCAATCAGCCCCAGCATTTT	CASSTNRGGNQPQHF
TRBJ2-7	TRBD1	NA	TRBV5-4	TGTGCCAGCAGCCCGGGACAGACTAACTCCTACGAGCAGTACTTC	CASSPGQTNSYEQYF
TRBJ2-7	TRBD1	many	TRBV19	TGTGCCAGTAGTCCCCTTCTCCGGGACAGGGCCTACGAGCAGTACTTC	CASSPLLRDRAYEQYF
TRBJ1-2	NA	NA	TRBV4-1	TGCGCCAGCAGCCAAGAGGGCCTACCACTCTATGGCTACACCTTC	CASSQEGLPLYGYTF
TRBJ1-5	NA	NA	TRBV27	TGTGCCAGCAGTTTATCGACATATAGCAATCAGCCCCAGCATTTT	CASSLSTYSNQPQHF
TRBJ2-1	NA	NA	TRBV9	TGTGCCAGCAGCGAACTAGACAATGAGCAGTTCTTC	CASSELDNEQFF
TRBJ1-2	TRBD1	NA	TRBV7-8	TGTGCCAGCAGCCTCCTGACAGGGGGGGCTTTTGGCTACACCTTC	CASSLLTGGAFGYTF
TRBJ1-2	NA	NA	TRBV6-5	TGTGCCAGCAGTTACTCGAGGGGGTCACACCGGGGCTACACCTTC	CASSYSRGSHRGYTF
TRBJ2-7	NA	NA	TRBV4-2	TGTGCCAGCAGCCAAGACAGATACGAGCAGTACTTC	CASSQDRYEQYF
TRBJ2-2	TRBD1	NA	TRBV13	TGTGCCAGCAGGCGGGACAGGTCCACCGGGGAGCTGTTTTTT	CASRRDRSTGELFF